This is a list of T cell receptor beta chains from one sample in a study of cytomegalovirus exposure and HLA in healthy donors. Clones were sequenced by immunoSEQ multiplex PCR, and TCRdb holds only the in-frame ones, with some missing. Here the sample spans 120,000 or so clones, around 77% being singletons. Sample: PBMCs. The receptor set was obtained from a man aged 18-30 years in good health and CMV-seropositive. The CDR3 runs from the conserved cysteine through the conserved F or W. Each record gives: V gene, clone size, D gene, J gene, CDR3 protein, CDR3 DNA. D genes are given only for firm matches. Size is stated for part of the rows, as once, few or many counts, or as a class when the clone is expanded.

>TRBV5-1|few|TRBD1|TRBJ1-2
CASSRSDTRDSYGYTF
TGCGCCAGCAGCCGAAGTGATACCCGGGACAGCTATGGCTACACCTTC
>TRBV5-6|.|TRBD1|TRBJ1-3
CASSFGTGRGYTIYF
TGTGCCAGCAGCTTTGGGACAGGGCGTGGGTACACCATATATTTT
>TRBV4-1|.|.|TRBJ2-5
CASSQVLSQETQYF
TGCGCCAGCAGCCAAGTATTATCCCAAGAGACCCAGTACTTC
>TRBV6-1|.|.|TRBJ2-3
CASSQGLQLTDTRYF
TGTGCCAGCAGCCAGGGACTTCAACTAACAGATACGCGGTATTTT
>TRBV9|.|TRBD1|TRBJ1-6
CASSPPRTGDNSPLHF
TGTGCCAGCAGCCCACCCCGGACAGGGGATAATTCACCCCTCCACTTT
>TRBV14|few|TRBD1|TRBJ1-2
CASSQWDSERDYGYTF
TGTGCCAGCAGCCAATGGGACAGCGAGAGGGACTATGGCTACACCTTC
>TRBV29-1|once|.|TRBJ2-7
CSVGGLLTYEQYF
TGCAGCGTTGGCGGCCTCCTCACCTACGAGCAGTACTTC
>TRBV19|.|.|TRBJ2-5
CASSAGTVRTETQYF
TGTGCCAGTAGTGCGGGGACAGTTAGGACGGAGACCCAGTACTTC
>TRBV5-4|.|TRBD1|TRBJ2-1
CASSLVTGASLNEQFF
TGTGCCAGCAGCTTGGTCACAGGGGCCTCCCTCAATGAGCAGTTCTTC
>TRBV19|.|.|TRBJ2-2
CASTGVRVAGELFF
TGTGCCAGTACTGGGGTCAGGGTGGCCGGGGAGCTGTTTTTT
>TRBV6-5|.|TRBD1|TRBJ1-2
CASSGPPGTGNGYTF
TGTGCCAGCAGTGGCCCCCCCGGGACAGGGAATGGCTACACCTTC
>TRBV2|.|.|TRBJ2-7
CASSRLGRELVDEQYF
TGTGCCAGCAGCCGACTCGGTAGAGAGCTGGTGGACGAGCAGTACTTC
>TRBV19|.|TRBD2|TRBJ2-2
CASSLAGVVTGELFF
TGTGCCAGTAGTTTAGCGGGAGTCGTGACCGGGGAGCTGTTTTTT
>TRBV27|.|.|TRBJ1-1
CASSPVGVASNTEAFF
TGTGCCAGCAGTCCGGTGGGAGTCGCGTCGAACACTGAAGCTTTCTTT
>TRBV4-1|.|TRBD1|TRBJ2-6
CASRPGGAGANVLTF
TGCGCCAGCAGACCAGGGGGCGCTGGGGCCAACGTCCTGACTTTC
>TRBV7-9|.|.|TRBJ2-7
CASSLGGPYEQYF
TGTGCCAGCAGCTTAGGGGGCCCCTACGAGCAGTACTTC
>TRBV7-9|.|TRBD2|TRBJ2-7
CASSSLAGQHYEQYF
TGTGCCAGCAGCTCCCTAGCGGGACAACACTACGAGCAGTACTTC
>TRBV13|.|TRBD1|TRBJ1-1
CASSLGTGPEAFF
TGTGCCAGCAGCCTTGGGACAGGACCTGAAGCTTTCTTT
>TRBV28|.|TRBD1|TRBJ1-5
CASRNQQGRNQPQHF
TGTGCCAGCAGGAACCAACAGGGGCGCAATCAGCCCCAGCATTTT
>TRBV6-5|few|TRBD1|TRBJ1-2
CASRSGQANYGYTF
TGTGCCAGCAGGTCGGGACAGGCTAACTATGGCTACACCTTC
>TRBV5-1|.|.|TRBJ1-1
CATGGGMNTEAFF
TGCGCCACCGGCGGCGGGATGAACACTGAAGCTTTCTTT
>TRBV9|once|.|TRBJ2-7
CASSVGRQSSYEQYF
TGTGCCAGCAGCGTAGGAAGACAAAGCTCCTACGAGCAGTACTTC
>TRBV7-8|.|.|TRBJ2-5
CASSLGLYRGTETQYF
TGTGCCAGCAGCTTAGGTCTATATCGCGGGACAGAGACCCAGTACTTC
>TRBV9|.|.|TRBJ2-7
CASSVAPGSSYEQYF
TGTGCCAGCAGCGTAGCACCGGGAAGCTCTTACGAGCAGTACTTC
>TRBV27|.|.|TRBJ1-1
CASSLFGTLNTEAFF
TGTGCCAGCAGTTTATTCGGGACACTTAACACTGAAGCTTTCTTT
>TRBV19|.|.|TRBJ1-5
CASSLQGPAGPQHF
TGTGCCAGTAGTCTTCAGGGGCCCGCTGGGCCCCAGCATTTT
>TRBV27|.|.|TRBJ1-1
CASSFFEGRKGTEAFF
TGTGCCAGCAGTTTCTTTGAGGGGAGGAAGGGCACTGAAGCTTTCTTT
>TRBV11-1|.|.|TRBJ2-5
CASTKTRKETQYF
TGTGCCAGCACCAAGACTAGGAAAGAGACCCAGTACTTC
>TRBV4-1|.|TRBD1|TRBJ1-4
CASSPPSGTGNEKLFF
TGCGCCAGCAGCCCTCCATCCGGGACAGGGAATGAAAAACTGTTTTTT
>TRBV10-3|once|.|TRBJ2-3
CAISDLDWGVGQYF
TGTGCCATCAGTGACTTAGACTGGGGGGTTGGGCAGTATTTT
>TRBV6-5|.|.|TRBJ2-7
CASSYSSGYPYEQYF
TGTGCCAGCAGTTACTCATCAGGGTACCCCTACGAGCAGTACTTC
>TRBV7-8|once|TRBD1|TRBJ2-7
CASSPRTGSYEQYF
TGTGCCAGCAGCCCGCGGACAGGGAGCTACGAGCAGTACTTC
>TRBV28|.|.|TRBJ2-7
CASSSPDRSEQYF
TGTGCCAGCAGTTCTCCTGACAGGTCGGAGCAGTACTTC
>TRBV10-3|.|.|TRBJ1-1
CAISESRTATEAFF
TGTGCCATCAGTGAGTCGAGGACTGCCACTGAAGCTTTCTTT
>TRBV9|few|.|TRBJ2-7
CASSGSGLAYEQYF
TGTGCCAGCAGCGGTAGTGGATTAGCGTACGAGCAGTACTTC